The rows below give T cell receptor beta chains drawn from one sample of a study of CD8+ T cells in alopecia areata. The protocol was immunoSEQ multiplex PCR, while the TCRdb copy is restricted to in-frame clones and leaves out a portion. The sample contains about 200,000 clones, less than 65% of which appear only once. Sequenced here: CD4+ T cells sorted from blood, sampled at week 4, from a patient treated with tofacitinib. These receptors were collected from a human donor with alopecia areata. Each CDR3 is given without its conserved first and last residue. Where a row states a size, it is once, few, many or the class of an expanded clone; other rows omit it.

v_call: TRBV5-4
cdr3_length: 13
j_call: TRBJ2-1
clone_size: .
cdr3_aa: ASSNPGQGNNEQF

v_call: TRBV29-1
cdr3_length: 10
j_call: TRBJ2-5
clone_size: .
cdr3_aa: SVNRLGETQY

v_call: TRBV30
cdr3_length: 12
j_call: TRBJ1-2
clone_size: once
cdr3_aa: APQWRKTNYGYT

v_call: TRBV19
cdr3_length: 12
j_call: TRBJ1-1
clone_size: .
cdr3_aa: ASSIKGIRTEAF

v_call: TRBV29-1
cdr3_length: 11
j_call: TRBJ1-1
clone_size: .
cdr3_aa: SVQRERNTEAF

v_call: TRBV23-1
cdr3_length: 11
j_call: TRBJ2-7
clone_size: few
cdr3_aa: ASSQHRVGEQY

v_call: TRBV29-1
cdr3_length: 13
j_call: TRBJ2-4
clone_size: .
cdr3_aa: SAVLTSGAKNIQY

v_call: TRBV30
cdr3_length: 9
j_call: TRBJ2-2
clone_size: .
cdr3_aa: AWSRGGELF

v_call: TRBV2
cdr3_length: 11
j_call: TRBJ1-6
clone_size: .
cdr3_aa: ATWTPRNSPLH

v_call: TRBV9
cdr3_length: 14
j_call: TRBJ1-2
clone_size: .
cdr3_aa: ASSVPRDRVDYGYT

v_call: TRBV5-1
cdr3_length: 14
j_call: TRBJ2-3
clone_size: .
cdr3_aa: ASRRAVQGGTDTQY

v_call: TRBV2
cdr3_length: 13
j_call: TRBJ2-3
clone_size: few
cdr3_aa: ASGRLAGAGDTQY

v_call: TRBV10-3
cdr3_length: 11
j_call: TRBJ1-1
clone_size: .
cdr3_aa: AISDPPGGEAF

v_call: TRBV5-4
cdr3_length: 11
j_call: TRBJ1-2
clone_size: .
cdr3_aa: ASSLAYNYGYT

v_call: TRBV6-6
cdr3_length: 12
j_call: TRBJ1-1
clone_size: few
cdr3_aa: ASIPRGDLAEAF

v_call: TRBV30
cdr3_length: 10
j_call: TRBJ2-5
clone_size: .
cdr3_aa: ASPSGGETQY

v_call: TRBV10-3
cdr3_length: 11
j_call: TRBJ2-2
clone_size: .
cdr3_aa: AIRAQATGELF

v_call: TRBV7-2
cdr3_length: 15
j_call: TRBJ2-4
clone_size: .
cdr3_aa: ASSPSSGGAGGNIQY

v_call: TRBV29-1
cdr3_length: 9
j_call: TRBJ2-3
clone_size: .
cdr3_aa: SVIGGDTQY

v_call: TRBV25-1
cdr3_length: 12
j_call: TRBJ2-1
clone_size: .
cdr3_aa: ASSATRGTREQF

v_call: TRBV7-9
cdr3_length: 13
j_call: TRBJ2-3
clone_size: few
cdr3_aa: ASSNPLGMTDTQY

v_call: TRBV7-3
cdr3_length: 13
j_call: TRBJ2-2
clone_size: .
cdr3_aa: ASSPAGTPTGELF

v_call: TRBV19
cdr3_length: 16
j_call: TRBJ1-1
clone_size: .
cdr3_aa: ASSIGGQGIPRNTEAF

v_call: TRBV18
cdr3_length: 14
j_call: TRBJ1-2
clone_size: .
cdr3_aa: ASSPPLAQVVSGYT

v_call: TRBV2
cdr3_length: 10
j_call: TRBJ2-3
clone_size: few
cdr3_aa: ASSSGPGTQY

v_call: TRBV30
cdr3_length: 11
j_call: TRBJ1-5
clone_size: .
cdr3_aa: AWSARVGVPQH

v_call: TRBV7-2
cdr3_length: 11
j_call: TRBJ2-3
clone_size: .
cdr3_aa: ASEYRPEDTQY

v_call: TRBV6-5
cdr3_length: 13
j_call: TRBJ2-3
clone_size: .
cdr3_aa: ASTKAGGLTDTQY

v_call: TRBV30
cdr3_length: 10
j_call: TRBJ1-2
clone_size: .
cdr3_aa: AWRTGDYGYT

v_call: TRBV15
cdr3_length: 14
j_call: TRBJ1-2
clone_size: .
cdr3_aa: ATSREAYTENYGYT

v_call: TRBV2
cdr3_length: 14
j_call: TRBJ2-6
clone_size: .
cdr3_aa: ASSEGRGAGANVLT

v_call: TRBV27
cdr3_length: 11
j_call: TRBJ2-3
clone_size: .
cdr3_aa: ASKAGRRYTQY

v_call: TRBV2
cdr3_length: 12
j_call: TRBJ1-2
clone_size: .
cdr3_aa: ASSRAGLDYGYT

v_call: TRBV7-2
cdr3_length: 15
j_call: TRBJ2-3
clone_size: few
cdr3_aa: ASSLRTSGASTDTQY

v_call: TRBV5-1
cdr3_length: 14
j_call: TRBJ2-7
clone_size: .
cdr3_aa: ASSLRDGDGSYEQY

v_call: TRBV29-1
cdr3_length: 11
j_call: TRBJ1-6
clone_size: few
cdr3_aa: SVGEQGNSPLH

v_call: TRBV10-3
cdr3_length: 13
j_call: TRBJ1-5
clone_size: .
cdr3_aa: AISESGKGNQPQH

v_call: TRBV29-1
cdr3_length: 9
j_call: TRBJ2-5
clone_size: .
cdr3_aa: SVEPEETQY

v_call: TRBV4-1
cdr3_length: 14
j_call: TRBJ1-4
clone_size: .
cdr3_aa: ASSRTDGTGSEKLF

v_call: TRBV7-2
cdr3_length: 11
j_call: TRBJ1-2
clone_size: few
cdr3_aa: ASSLQGNYGYT

v_call: TRBV23-1
cdr3_length: 15
j_call: TRBJ2-5
clone_size: .
cdr3_aa: ASSQPTSGGTQETQY